The rows below give T cell receptor beta chains drawn from one sample of a study of cytomegalovirus exposure and HLA in healthy donors. This table comes from immunoSEQ multiplex PCR, and its TCRdb copy is limited to in-frame clones, with some not included. In the table there are about 110,000 clones, roughly 80% of which are singletons. The sample comprised PBMCs. These receptors came from a man in his thirties or forties in good health and CMV-seronegative. Each CDR3 is given with its conserved first and last residue. A D gene is named only where the DNA matches it firmly. Clone sizes are given selectively: once, few, many, or a class where the clone is expanded.

cdr3_nt	cdr3_aa	clone_size	d_call	v_call	j_call
TGTGCCAGCAGGAGAGCGGGAGGAGGGATCTATGAGCAGTTCTTC	CASRRAGGGIYEQFF	few	TRBD2	TRBV2	TRBJ2-1
TGTGCCAGCAGTCACCCTAGCGGGGGGGCGTACGAGCAGTACTTC	CASSHPSGGAYEQYF	-	TRBD2	TRBV6-5	TRBJ2-7
TGTGCCAGCAGCTCCACGGGAGGGGCCAACGTCCTGACTTTC	CASSSTGGANVLTF	-	-	TRBV9	TRBJ2-6
TGTGCCAGCAGCTTTATGACAGATACGCAGTATTTT	CASSFMTDTQYF	-	-	TRBV27	TRBJ2-3
TGTGCTAGTAGAGGCGGGCAGCTGAACACTGAAGCTTTCTTT	CASRGGQLNTEAFF	-	-	TRBV12-5	TRBJ1-1
TGTGCCAGCAGTGAAGCTAGGCGGAACTATGGCTACACCTTC	CASSEARRNYGYTF	-	-	TRBV2	TRBJ1-2
TGTGCCACTTCAGGGAAAAGAGAGACCCAGTACTTC	CATSGKRETQYF	-	-	TRBV15	TRBJ2-5
TGCAGCGGGCGGGATCTGGGTACGCAGTATTTT	CSGRDLGTQYF	-	-	TRBV29-1	TRBJ2-3
TGTGCCACCCAGGCGGACAGCTCCTACGAGCAGTACTTC	CATQADSSYEQYF	-	-	TRBV10-3	TRBJ2-7
TGTGCCAGCAGCTGGGACAGGGGGCGCTACGAGCAGTACTTC	CASSWDRGRYEQYF	-	TRBD1	TRBV5-5	TRBJ2-7
TGTGCCAGTGGACAGGGGAACACTGAAGCTTTCTTT	CASGQGNTEAFF	-	TRBD1	TRBV9	TRBJ1-1
TGTGCCAGCAGCCATTGGACAGGGGGCGCTTCCTACGAGCAGTACTTC	CASSHWTGGASYEQYF	few	TRBD1	TRBV5-5	TRBJ2-7
TGTGCCAGCAGAGCCGGACAGGCGAACACTGAAGCTTTCTTT	CASRAGQANTEAFF	-	TRBD1	TRBV2	TRBJ1-1
TGTGCCAGCAGCGTTGAGGCTGAAGCTTTCTTT	CASSVEAEAFF	-	-	TRBV13	TRBJ1-1
TGCGCCAGCAGTGGACAGGGTACCGAAGCTTTCTTT	CASSGQGTEAFF	few	TRBD1	TRBV10-2	TRBJ1-1
TGTGCCAGCAGTGCTAGCGGGGGTGGGAGATACACGCAGTATTTT	CASSASGGGRYTQYF	-	TRBD2	TRBV25-1	TRBJ2-3
TGCGCCAGCAGCTCCAGGGGGCCCCAAGAGACCCAGTACTTC	CASSSRGPQETQYF	-	TRBD1	TRBV5-1	TRBJ2-5
TGTGCCAGCAGCTTAGACAGGGCAGGGCAGCCCCAGCATTTT	CASSLDRAGQPQHF	-	-	TRBV11-2	TRBJ1-5
TGTGCCAGCACCTTCAGGGGGAGACTTTCTAATTCACCCCTCCACTTT	CASTFRGRLSNSPLHF	-	TRBD1	TRBV4-2	TRBJ1-6
TGTGCCAGCAGTTTTGGGGGAGGCGGATACGAGCAGTACTTC	CASSFGGGGYEQYF	-	-	TRBV27	TRBJ2-7
TGTGCCAGCAGCTCTGGGACACTCGGCTACACCTTC	CASSSGTLGYTF	-	-	TRBV7-9	TRBJ1-2
TGTGCCAGCAGCTTCACGGGACTCGACACAGATACGCAGTATTTT	CASSFTGLDTDTQYF	-	-	TRBV7-3	TRBJ2-3
TGTGCCAGCAGTTTTACCCTGCAGGGTTGCACCTTC	CASSFTLQGCTF	-	-	TRBV28	TRBJ1-2
TGCAGTGCTAGGCGGGACCAAGGCCAGTACTTC	CSARRDQGQYF	-	-	TRBV20-1	TRBJ2-5
TGTGCCAGCAGTGACAACAGGGGGCATTCACCCCTCCACTTT	CASSDNRGHSPLHF	-	TRBD1	TRBV25-1	TRBJ1-6
TGTGCCAGCAGCTTAGACGAGGCCGGCACCATATATTTT	CASSLDEAGTIYF	-	-	TRBV7-6	TRBJ1-3
TGTGCCAGCAGCCCGTACGGACTCTCCTTTTCGGAGACCCAGTACTTC	CASSPYGLSFSETQYF	-	-	TRBV7-2	TRBJ2-5
TGTGCCAGCAGTCCAGAGGAGTCTGAGCAGTTCTTC	CASSPEESEQFF	-	-	TRBV2	TRBJ2-1
TGCGCCAGCAGCGTTAGCGGGAGCCGTACAGATACGCAGTATTTT	CASSVSGSRTDTQYF	-	TRBD2	TRBV5-1	TRBJ2-3
TGCGCCAGCAGCTTGGAAGGGAGACAAGCTGAAGCTTTCTTT	CASSLEGRQAEAFF	few	-	TRBV5-1	TRBJ1-1
TGTGCCATCAGTGATTCCGGAGGCCTCACAGGCTACACCTTC	CAISDSGGLTGYTF	-	-	TRBV10-3	TRBJ1-2
TGTGCCAGCAGCCGAGGACAGGGCTACGAGCAGTACTTC	CASSRGQGYEQYF	-	TRBD1	TRBV7-2	TRBJ2-7
TGTGCCAGCAGTTTTCCCTCTCAGGGATCCTACGAGCAGTACTTC	CASSFPSQGSYEQYF	-	-	TRBV28	TRBJ2-7
TGCGCCAGCAGCGCCCGACTAGCGGGGGGGCTTGGGGAGACCCAGTACTTC	CASSARLAGGLGETQYF	-	TRBD2	TRBV4-1	TRBJ2-5
TGTGCCAGCAGCCTCGTCAGGGGAGGGACTGAAGCTTTCTTT	CASSLVRGGTEAFF	few	-	TRBV14	TRBJ1-1